This TCR beta chain was retrieved from a study of identical twins. Whole-study results and caveats: Instead of following the same donors, the conclusions were based on cross-sectional statistical analysis. The study found weaker excess twin sharing in beta out-of-frame sequences.

Germline V CDR1 and CDR2: DFQATT, SNEGSKA (reference sequence). V lost 4 bases, J lost 6 bases, and 12 bases lay in between. The CDR3 consists of 13 residues. TCRdb redid the calling of the 5' RACE reads with MiXCR, one entry per CDR3 protein. The table lists about 690,000 distinct CDR3 sequences, roughly 6.2% of them singletons. Concerning this clonotype: Its antigen remains unidentified.

Only healthy Caucasians were enrolled as donors. The clonotype originates from a man between 18 and 29 years old in good health. Material for sequencing was naive T cells sorted from blood. V usage is TRBV20-1 and J usage is TRBJ2-2; D is possibly TRBD1 or TRBD2 (6 bases each). CDR3 DNA sequence: TGCAGTGCTACCTCGGGGGCCGCCGGGGAGCTGTTTTTT. Translated: CSATSGAAGELFF.